This T cell receptor (beta chain) was profiled in a study of beta chain features in type 1 diabetes. Study conclusions and caveats: Patients showed naive, central memory and Treg TCRB repertoires that appeared more similar than those of healthy donors. Shorter TCRB CDR3s, moderately but significantly so, were found in Type 1 diabetes patients in all four CD4+ subsets.

The isolated RNA, all of it, was reverse transcribed, so expressed TCRB transcripts were what got sequenced. Using immunoSEQ multiplex PCR, the repertoire was profiled, and TCRdb retains in-frame clones only, with some absent. The table includes roughly 350,000 clones, around a tenth detected once. The CDR3 runs 14 residues. V lost 5 bases, J lost 2 bases, and 2 bases stayed unmatched. The V gene's germline CDR1 is MNHNY and CDR2 SVGAGI (reference sequence). Sorting of CD4+ naive, central memory, regulatory and stem cell-like memory cells was performed via CD45RO/CCR7/CD25/CD127/CD95/CD27. With regard to this clone: The antigen is undetermined.

The genes are TRBV6-6 and TRBJ1-2, with 10 bases aligning to TRBD1. The sample taken for sequencing was central memory CD4+ T cells from blood. The TCR sequence derives from a man under 40 with type 1 diabetes. CDR3 region: CASSGGQGNYGYTF. The CDR3 DNA sequence: TGTGCCAGCAGTGGGGGACAGGGGAACTATGGCTACACCTTC.